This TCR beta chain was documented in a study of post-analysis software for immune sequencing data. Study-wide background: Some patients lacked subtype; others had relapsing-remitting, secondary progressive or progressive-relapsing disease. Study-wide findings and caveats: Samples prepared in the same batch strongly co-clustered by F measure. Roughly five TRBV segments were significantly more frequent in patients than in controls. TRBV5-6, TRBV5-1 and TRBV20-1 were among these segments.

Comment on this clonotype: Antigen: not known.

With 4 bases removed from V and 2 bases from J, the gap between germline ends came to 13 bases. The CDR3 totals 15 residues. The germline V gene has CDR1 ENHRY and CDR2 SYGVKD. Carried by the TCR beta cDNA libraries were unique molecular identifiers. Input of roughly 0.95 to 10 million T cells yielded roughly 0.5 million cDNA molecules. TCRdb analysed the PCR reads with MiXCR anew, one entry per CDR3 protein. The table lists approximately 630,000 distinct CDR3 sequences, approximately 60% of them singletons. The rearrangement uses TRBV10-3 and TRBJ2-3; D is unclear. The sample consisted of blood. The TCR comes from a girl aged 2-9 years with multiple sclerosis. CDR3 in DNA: TGTGCCATCAGTGTCAGCAGGCGATACACAGATACGCAGTATTTT. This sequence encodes CAISVSRRYTDTQYF.